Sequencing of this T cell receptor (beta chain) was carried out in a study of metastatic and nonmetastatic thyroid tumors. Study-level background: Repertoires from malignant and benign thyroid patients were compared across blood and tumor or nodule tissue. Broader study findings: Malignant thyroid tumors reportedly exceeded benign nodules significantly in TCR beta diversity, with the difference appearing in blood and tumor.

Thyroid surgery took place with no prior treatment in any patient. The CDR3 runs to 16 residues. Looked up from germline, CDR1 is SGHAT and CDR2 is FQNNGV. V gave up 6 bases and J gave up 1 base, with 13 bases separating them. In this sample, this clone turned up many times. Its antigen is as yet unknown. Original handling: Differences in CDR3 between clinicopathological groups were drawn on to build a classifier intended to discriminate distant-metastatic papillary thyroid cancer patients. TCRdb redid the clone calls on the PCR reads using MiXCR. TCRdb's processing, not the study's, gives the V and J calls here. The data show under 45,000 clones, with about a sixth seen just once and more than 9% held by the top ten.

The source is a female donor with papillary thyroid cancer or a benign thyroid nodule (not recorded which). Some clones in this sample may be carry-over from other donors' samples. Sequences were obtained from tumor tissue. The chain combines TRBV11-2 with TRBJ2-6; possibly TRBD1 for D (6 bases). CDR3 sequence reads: CASRPYRVSGANVLTF. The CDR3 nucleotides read TGTGCCAGCAGGCCATACAGGGTTTCTGGGGCCAACGTCCTGACTTTC.